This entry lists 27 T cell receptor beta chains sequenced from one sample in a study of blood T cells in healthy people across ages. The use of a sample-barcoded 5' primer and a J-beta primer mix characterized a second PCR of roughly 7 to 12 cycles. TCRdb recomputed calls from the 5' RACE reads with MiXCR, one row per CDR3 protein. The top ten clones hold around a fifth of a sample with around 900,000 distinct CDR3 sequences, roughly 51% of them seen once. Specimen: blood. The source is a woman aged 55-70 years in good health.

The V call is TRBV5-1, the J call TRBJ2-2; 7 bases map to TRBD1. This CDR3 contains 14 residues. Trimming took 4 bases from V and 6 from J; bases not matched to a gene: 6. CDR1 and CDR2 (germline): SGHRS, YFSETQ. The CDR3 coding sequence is TGCGCCAGCAGCCTCAGGGGGTCTGCCGGGGAGCTGTTTTTT. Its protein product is CASSLRGSAGELFF.

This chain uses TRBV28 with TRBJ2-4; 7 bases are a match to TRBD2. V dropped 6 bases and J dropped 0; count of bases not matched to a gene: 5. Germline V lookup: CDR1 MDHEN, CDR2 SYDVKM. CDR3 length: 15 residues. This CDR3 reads CASRGRGIAKNIQYF. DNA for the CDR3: TGTGCCAGCAGGGGGAGGGGAATAGCCAAAAACATTCAGTACTTC.

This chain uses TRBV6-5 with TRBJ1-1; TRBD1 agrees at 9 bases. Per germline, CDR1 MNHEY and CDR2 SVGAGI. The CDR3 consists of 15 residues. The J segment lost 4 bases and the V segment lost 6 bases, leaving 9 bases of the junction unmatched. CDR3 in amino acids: CASSPTGGRSTEAFF. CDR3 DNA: TGTGCCAGCAGCCCGACAGGGGGTCGCAGCACTGAAGCTTTCTTT.

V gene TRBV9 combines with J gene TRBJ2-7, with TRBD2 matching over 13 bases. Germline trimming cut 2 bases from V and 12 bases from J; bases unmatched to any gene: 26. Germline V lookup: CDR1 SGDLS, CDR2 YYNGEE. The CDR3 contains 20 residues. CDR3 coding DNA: TGTGCCAGCAGCGTCGGACTAGCGGGAGCTGTTATCCCCCTTCAAGAGACCCGGTACTTC. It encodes CASSVGLAGAVIPLQETRYF.

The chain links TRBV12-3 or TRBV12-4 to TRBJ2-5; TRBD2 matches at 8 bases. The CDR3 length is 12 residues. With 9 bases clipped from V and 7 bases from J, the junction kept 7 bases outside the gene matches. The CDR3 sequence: CASFARGGTQYF. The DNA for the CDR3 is TGTGCCAGTTTTGCCCGGGGGGGGACCCAGTACTTC.

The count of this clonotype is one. CDR3: CASSEQLNPDTQYF. Here the CDR3 DNA reads TGCGCCAGCAGCGAACAGTTAAACCCAGATACGCAGTATTTT. The V call is TRBV4-1, the J call TRBJ2-3, with unresolved D. The germline CDR1 and CDR2 sequences are MGHRA and YSYEKL. With 5 bases removed from V and 4 bases from J, the gap between germline ends came to 13 bases. The CDR3 runs 14 residues.

The DNA of the CDR3 is TGTGCCAGCAGCTCTCCCAACAGGGGGCTTGGCTACACCTTC. Its translation: CASSSPNRGLGYTF. The chain is built from TRBV7-6 and TRBJ1-2, with TRBD1 matching 9 bases. V was clipped by 4 bases and J by 7 bases; unmatched bases: 7. This CDR3 contains 14 residues. CDR1 and CDR2 from the germline V gene are SGHVS and FNYEAQ.

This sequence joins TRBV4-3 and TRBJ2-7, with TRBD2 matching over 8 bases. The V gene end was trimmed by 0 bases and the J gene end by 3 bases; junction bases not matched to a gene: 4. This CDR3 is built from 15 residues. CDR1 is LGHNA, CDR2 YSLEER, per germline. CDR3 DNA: TGCGCCAGCAGCCAAGATCACGGGAGGGTCTACGAGCAGTACTTC. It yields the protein CASSQDHGRVYEQYF.

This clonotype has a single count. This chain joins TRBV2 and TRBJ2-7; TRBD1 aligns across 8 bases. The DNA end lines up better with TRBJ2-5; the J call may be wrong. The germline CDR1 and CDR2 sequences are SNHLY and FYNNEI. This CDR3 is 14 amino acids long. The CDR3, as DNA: TGTGCCAGCATCCCTCAGGGGGCCCGGGAGACCCAGTACTTC. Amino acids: CASIPQGARETQYF.

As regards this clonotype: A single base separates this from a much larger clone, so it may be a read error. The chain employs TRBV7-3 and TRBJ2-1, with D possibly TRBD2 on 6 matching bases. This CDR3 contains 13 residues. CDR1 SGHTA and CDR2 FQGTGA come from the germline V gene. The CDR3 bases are TGTGCCGGCAGCTTAGAGGCGACTAGAGGTCTGTTCTTC. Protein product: CAGSLEATRGLFF. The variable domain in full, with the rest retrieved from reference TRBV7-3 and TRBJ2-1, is GAGVSQTPSNKVTEKGKYVELRCDPISGHTALYWYRQSLGQGPEFLIYFQGTGAADDSGLPNDRFFAVRPEGSVSTLKIQRTERGDSAVYLCAGSLEATRGLFFGPGTRLTVL.

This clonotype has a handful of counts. The CDR3 nucleotides are TGTGCCATCGGACCGGAGGGTTTTTATACGCAGTATTTT. It specifies CAIGPEGFYTQYF. The chain uses TRBV10-3 and TRBJ2-3; D perhaps matches TRBD2 (6 bases). CDR1 ENHRY and CDR2 SYGVKD come from the germline V gene. The CDR3 spans 13 residues. V lost 8 bases, J lost 7 bases, and 16 bases lay in between.

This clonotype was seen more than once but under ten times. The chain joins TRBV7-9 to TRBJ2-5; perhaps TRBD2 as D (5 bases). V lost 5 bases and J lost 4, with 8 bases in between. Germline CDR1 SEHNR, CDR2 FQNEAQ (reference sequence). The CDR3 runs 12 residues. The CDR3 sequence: CASSRELETQYF. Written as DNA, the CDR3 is TGTGCCAGCAGCCGGGAACTAGAGACCCAGTACTTC.

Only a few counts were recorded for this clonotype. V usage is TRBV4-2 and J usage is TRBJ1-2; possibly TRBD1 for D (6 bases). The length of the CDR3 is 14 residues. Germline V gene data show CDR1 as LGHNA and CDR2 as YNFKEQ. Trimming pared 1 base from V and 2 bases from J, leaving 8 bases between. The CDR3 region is CASSQAGGNYGYTF. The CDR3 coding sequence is TGTGCCAGCAGCCAAGCCGGGGGCAACTATGGCTACACCTTC.

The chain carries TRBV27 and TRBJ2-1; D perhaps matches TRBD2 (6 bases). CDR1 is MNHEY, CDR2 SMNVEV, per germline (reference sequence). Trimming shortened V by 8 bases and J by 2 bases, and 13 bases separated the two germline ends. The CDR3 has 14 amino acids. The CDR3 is CASQGLLTYNEQFF. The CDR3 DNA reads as TGTGCCAGCCAGGGACTGCTAACCTACAATGAGCAGTTCTTC.

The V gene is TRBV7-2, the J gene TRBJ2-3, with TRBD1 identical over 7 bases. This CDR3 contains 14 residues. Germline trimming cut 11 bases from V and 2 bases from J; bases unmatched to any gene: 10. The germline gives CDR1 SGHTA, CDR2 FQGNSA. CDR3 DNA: TGTGCCGGCACCCCGGGACAGACCACAGATACGCAGTATTTT. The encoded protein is CAGTPGQTTDTQYF.

CDR3 sequence: CASSFVPQGQQETQYF. CDR3 in DNA: TGCGCCAGCAGCTTCGTCCCCCAGGGACAGCAAGAGACCCAGTACTTC. This chain connects TRBV5-1 to TRBJ2-7, with 7 bases lining up with TRBD1. The last part of the DNA fits TRBJ2-5 better; the J call may be wrong. Germline-derived CDR1 and CDR2 are SGHRS and YFSETQ. The CDR3 covers 16 residues.

Here the CDR3 DNA reads TGCGCCAGCAGCCAAGAATGGACGGGAGTGGGTCAAGAGACCCAGTACTTC. Amino acids: CASSQEWTGVGQETQYF. This chain uses TRBV4-1 with TRBJ2-5; D possibly corresponds to TRBD2 (6 bases). V lost 0 bases to trimming and J lost 2 bases, with 16 bases between them. Germline lookup yields CDR1 MGHRA and CDR2 YSYEKL. The CDR3 runs to 17 residues.

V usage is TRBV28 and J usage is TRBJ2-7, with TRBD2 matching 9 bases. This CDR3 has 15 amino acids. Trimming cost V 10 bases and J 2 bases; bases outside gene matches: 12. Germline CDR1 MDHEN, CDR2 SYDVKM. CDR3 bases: TGTGCCAACTCCCGTGGTAGCGGGAGTACCTACGAGCAGTACTTC. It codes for CANSRGSGSTYEQYF. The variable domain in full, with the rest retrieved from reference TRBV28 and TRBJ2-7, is DVKVTQSSRYLVKRTGEKVFLECVQDMDHENMFWYRQDPGLGLRLIYFSYDVKMKEKGDIPEGYSVSREKKERFSLILESASTNQTSMYLCANSRGSGSTYEQYFGPGTRLTVT.

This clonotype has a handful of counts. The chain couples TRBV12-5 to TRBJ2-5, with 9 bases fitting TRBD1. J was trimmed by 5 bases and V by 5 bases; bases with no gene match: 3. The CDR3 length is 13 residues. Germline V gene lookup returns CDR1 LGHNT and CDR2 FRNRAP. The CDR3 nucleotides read TGTGCTAGTGGTGTACAGGGGGCCGAGACCCAGTACTTC. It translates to CASGVQGAETQYF.

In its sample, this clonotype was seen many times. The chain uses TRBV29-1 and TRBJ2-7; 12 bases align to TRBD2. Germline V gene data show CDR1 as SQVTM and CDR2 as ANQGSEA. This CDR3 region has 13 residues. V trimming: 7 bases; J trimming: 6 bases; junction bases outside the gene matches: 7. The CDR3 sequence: CSGALAGGSEQYF. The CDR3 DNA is TGCAGCGGGGCACTAGCGGGAGGCTCCGAGCAGTACTTC.

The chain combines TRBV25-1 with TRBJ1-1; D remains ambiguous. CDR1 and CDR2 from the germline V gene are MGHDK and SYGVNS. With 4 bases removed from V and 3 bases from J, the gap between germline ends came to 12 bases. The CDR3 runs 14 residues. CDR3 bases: TGTGCCAGCAGTGGGCCCCAGCCCCACACTGAAGCTTTCTTT. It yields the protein CASSGPQPHTEAFF. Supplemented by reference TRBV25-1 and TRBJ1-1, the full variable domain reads EADIYQTPRYLVIGTGKKITLECSQTMGHDKMYWYQQDPGMELHLIHYSYGVNSTEKGDLSSESTVSRIRTEHFPLTLESARPSHTSQYLCASSGPQPHTEAFFGQGTRLTVV.

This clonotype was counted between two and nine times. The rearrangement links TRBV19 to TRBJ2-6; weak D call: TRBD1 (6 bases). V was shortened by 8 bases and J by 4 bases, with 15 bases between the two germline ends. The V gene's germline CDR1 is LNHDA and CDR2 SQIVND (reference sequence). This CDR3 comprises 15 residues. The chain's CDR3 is CASVTQGAGANVLTF. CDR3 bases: TGTGCCAGTGTTACACAGGGCGCCGGGGCCAACGTCCTGACTTTC.

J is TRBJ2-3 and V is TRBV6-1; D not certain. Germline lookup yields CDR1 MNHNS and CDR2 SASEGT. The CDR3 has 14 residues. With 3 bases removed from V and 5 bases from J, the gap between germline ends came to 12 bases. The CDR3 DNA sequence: TGTGCCAGCAGTGAGGGGATCAACCGAGATACGCAGTATTTT. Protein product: CASSEGINRDTQYF.

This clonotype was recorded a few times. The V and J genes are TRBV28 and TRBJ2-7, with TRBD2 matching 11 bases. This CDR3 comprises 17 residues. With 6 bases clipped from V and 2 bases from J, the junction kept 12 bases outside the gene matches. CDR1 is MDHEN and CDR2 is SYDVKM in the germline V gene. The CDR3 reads CASSPSILAGETYEQYF. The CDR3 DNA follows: TGTGCCAGCAGCCCCTCCATACTAGCGGGAGAGACCTACGAGCAGTACTTC.

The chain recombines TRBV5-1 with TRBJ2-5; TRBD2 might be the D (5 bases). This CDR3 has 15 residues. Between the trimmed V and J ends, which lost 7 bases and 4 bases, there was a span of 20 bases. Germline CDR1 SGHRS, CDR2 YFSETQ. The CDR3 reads CASGEQWEWGETQYF. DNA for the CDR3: TGCGCCAGCGGTGAGCAGTGGGAGTGGGGAGAGACCCAGTACTTC.

In nucleotides, the CDR3 is TGTGCCATCAGTGGGCAGGACGGCAACTACAATGAGCAGTTCTTC. Translation: CAISGQDGNYNEQFF. This chain connects TRBV10-3 to TRBJ2-1, with D unclear. V dropped 4 bases and J dropped 3 bases, with 13 bases sitting between them. CDR3 length: 15 amino acids. CDR1 is ENHRY, CDR2 SYGVKD, per germline.

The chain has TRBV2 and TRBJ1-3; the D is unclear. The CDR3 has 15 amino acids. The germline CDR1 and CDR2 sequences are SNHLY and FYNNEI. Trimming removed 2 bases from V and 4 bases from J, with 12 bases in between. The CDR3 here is CASSELPFGGNTIYF. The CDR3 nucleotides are TGTGCCAGCAGTGAACTTCCGTTTGGCGGAAACACCATATATTTT. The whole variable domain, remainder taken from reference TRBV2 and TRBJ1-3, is EPEVTQTPSHQVTQMGQEVILRCVPISNHLYFYWYRQILGQKVEFLVSFYNNEISEKSEIFDDQFSVERPDGSNFTLKIRSTKLEDSAMYFCASSELPFGGNTIYFGEGSWLTVV.